The 16 T cell receptor beta chains given below trace back to one sample, sequenced in a study of blood T cell repertoires in COVID-19. The assay was immunoSEQ multiplex PCR, and TCRdb's table has in-frame clones only and misses some. The table lists around 250,000 clones, more than 80% of them singletons. The source material was PBMCs or T cells enriched from blood (not recorded which). These receptors were obtained from a woman aged 25 to 39 with acute COVID-19.

The chain uses TRBV5-1 and TRBJ1-2; 7 nucleotides agree with TRBD1. Trimming at V came to 3 bases and at J to 0 bases, leaving 8 bases not matched to a gene. The CDR3 has 16 amino acids. Per germline, CDR1 SGHRS and CDR2 YFSETQ. CDR3: CASSSGQFSANYGYTF. The CDR3 DNA reads as TGCGCCAGCAGCTCGGGACAGTTTTCAGCTAACTATGGCTACACCTTC. Filled out from reference TRBV5-1 and TRBJ1-2, the complete variable domain reads KAGVTQTPRYLIKTRGQQVTLSCSPISGHRSVSWYQQTPGQGLQFLFEYFSETQRNKGNFPGRFSGRQFSNSRSEMNVSTLELGDSALYLCASSSGQFSANYGYTFGSGTRLTVV.

J is TRBJ2-3 and V is TRBV11-3; D unclear. The length of the CDR3 is 15 residues. The germline V and J ends were trimmed by 1 base and 0 bases, with 8 bases remaining between them. The germline V gene encodes CDR1 SGHNT and CDR2 YENEEA. CDR3 nucleotide sequence: TGTGCCAGCAGCTTAGGCCAGACTAGCACAGATACGCAGTATTTT. It codes for CASSLGQTSTDTQYF.

The chain carries TRBV6-1 and TRBJ1-1; 8 bases are a match to TRBD1. Germline V CDR1 and CDR2: MNHNS, SASEGT. Germline trimming cut 2 bases from V and 3 bases from J; bases unmatched to any gene: 2. The CDR3 has 14 amino acids. Here the CDR3 DNA reads TGTGCCAGCAGTGAAAGGGGACAGGACACTGAAGCTTTCTTT. Translating gives CASSERGQDTEAFF.

The chain joins TRBV3-1 (or the pseudogene TRBV3-2) to TRBJ2-7, with 8 bases aligning to TRBD2. Germline values: CDR1 LGHDT, CDR2 YNNKEL (reference sequence). The V gene end was trimmed by 5 bases and the J gene end by 6 bases; junction bases not matched to a gene: 6. CDR3 length: 13 residues. The DNA for the CDR3 is TGTGCCAGCAGCTTGGGACTAGGGCGCGAGCAGTACTTC. Residues: CASSLGLGREQYF.

The chain is built from TRBV10-3 and TRBJ2-1; 9 bases map to TRBD2. Germline CDR1 reads ENHRY; CDR2 reads SYGVKD. The CDR3 sequence is 15 residues long. Germline trimming cut 5 bases from V and 4 bases from J; bases unmatched to any gene: 6. CDR3 bases: TGTGCCATCAGTTTTACTAGCGGGTTATACAATGAGCAGTTCTTC. It encodes CAISFTSGLYNEQFF.

The V gene is TRBV9, the J gene TRBJ2-7; no clear D. Deletions cut 0 bases from V and 2 bases from J, with 6 bases between. This CDR3 is 13 amino acids long. Germline V gene data show CDR1 as SGDLS and CDR2 as YYNGEE. CDR3 nucleotides: TGTGCCAGCAGCGTAGACGAGACCTACGAGCAGTACTTC. Translating gives CASSVDETYEQYF.

The CDR3 sequence is CASSQQGLNSPLHF. In DNA, the CDR3 is TGCGCCAGCAGCCAACAGGGGTTAAATTCACCCCTCCACTTT. The V call is TRBV4-1, the J call TRBJ1-6; D may be TRBD1 (6 bases). The CDR3 length is 14 residues. The V gene lost 2 bases and the J gene lost 7 bases, with 9 bases spanning the gap. Per germline, CDR1 MGHRA and CDR2 YSYEKL.

The rearrangement uses TRBV11-2 and TRBJ2-7; weak D call: TRBD2 (7 bases). V was shortened by 2 bases and J by 2 bases, with 16 bases between the two germline ends. Germline loops: CDR1 SGHAT, CDR2 FQNNGV. CDR3 length equals 16 residues. CDR3 coding DNA: TGTGCCAGCAGCTTACCGAAGGGGGAGGGGGCCTACGAGCAGTACTTC. Protein: CASSLPKGEGAYEQYF.

To note about this clone: In the same sample, other DNA sequences code for this CDR3. V is TRBV5-4 and J is TRBJ2-3, with no clear D. Germline V gene data show CDR1 as SGHNT and CDR2 as YYREEE (reference sequence). This CDR3 region has 13 residues. The V end was cut by 0 bases, the J end by 1 base, with 3 bases between. CDR3 sequence reads: CASSLAGTDTQYF. The CDR3 nucleotides read TGTGCCAGCAGCTTGGCGGGCACAGATACGCAGTATTTT.

The chain carries TRBV5-1 and TRBJ2-1; TRBD2 matches 13 bases. Germline V lookup: CDR1 SGHRS, CDR2 YFSETQ. V lost 4 bases, J lost 10 bases, and 8 bases stayed unmatched. CDR3 size: 15 residues. CDR3 sequence reads: CASSDTSGRASEQFF. The CDR3 DNA reads as TGCGCCAGCAGCGATACTAGCGGGAGGGCCTCAGAGCAGTTCTTC.

The V call is TRBV3-1 (or the pseudogene TRBV3-2), the J call TRBJ2-3; TRBD2 aligns across 7 bases. Trimming took 7 bases from V and 11 from J; bases not matched to a gene: 9. The CDR3 is 12 residues long. The V gene's germline CDR1 is LGHDT and CDR2 YNNKEL (reference sequence). In nucleotides, the CDR3 is TGTGCCAGCACATCCCCCGGCGGGGGGCAGTATTTT. It specifies CASTSPGGGQYF.

The V and J genes are TRBV7-2 and TRBJ1-2; 8 nucleotides line up with TRBD1. The germline V gene has CDR1 SGHTA and CDR2 FQGNSA. The CDR3 spans 14 residues. Trimming at V came to 5 bases and at J to 6 bases, leaving 8 bases not matched to a gene. CDR3 sequence (DNA): TGTGCCAGCAGCCCGAGGACAGGGATGAATGGCTACACCTTC. It codes for CASSPRTGMNGYTF.

The genes are TRBV6-4 and TRBJ2-1; weak D call: TRBD1 (6 bases). V lost 3 bases to trimming and J lost 6 bases, with 9 bases between them. Germline V gene lookup returns CDR1 MRHNA and CDR2 SNTAGT. The CDR3 has 13 residues. CDR3 nucleotide sequence: TGTGCCAGCAGTGAAGGGGGTCCCAATGAGCAGTTCTTC. Amino acid sequence: CASSEGGPNEQFF.

J is TRBJ2-7 and V is TRBV27; 7 bases are a match to TRBD1. Trimming cost V 6 bases and J 3 bases; bases outside gene matches: 2. This CDR3 contains 12 residues. Germline V gene sequence: CDR1 MNHEY, CDR2 SMNVEV (reference sequence). CDR3 sequence (DNA): TGTGCCAGCAGACAGGGGAACTACGAGCAGTACTTC. Amino acid sequence: CASRQGNYEQYF.

This clone has just one count. The chain carries TRBV3-1 (or the pseudogene TRBV3-2) and TRBJ2-3, with 7 bases that match TRBD2. The CDR3 consists of 14 residues. Germline CDR1 LGHDT, CDR2 YNNKEL (reference sequence). J lost 4 bases, V lost 4 bases, and 5 bases had no gene match. CDR3 coding DNA: TGTGCCAGCAGCCTCGGCCTAGCGGCAGATACGCAGTATTTT. Translated: CASSLGLAADTQYF.

V gene TRBV2 combines with J gene TRBJ1-4; no definite D call. The CDR3 is made up of 14 amino acids. Trimming took off 7 bases at V and 7 bases at J, with 16 bases between the two ends. Germline V gene data show CDR1 as SNHLY and CDR2 as FYNNEI. CDR3 residues: CASKEDVLSEKLFF. The CDR3 region has the DNA TGTGCCAGCAAGGAGGACGTTTTGTCTGAAAAACTGTTTTTT. Full variable domain (missing parts from reference TRBV2 and TRBJ1-4): EPEVTQTPSHQVTQMGQEVILRCVPISNHLYFYWYRQILGQKVEFLVSFYNNEISEKSEIFDDQFSVERPDGSNFTLKIRSTKLEDSAMYFCASKEDVLSEKLFFGSGTQLSVL.